The rows below give T cell receptor beta chains drawn from one sample of a study of a mutant IDH1 vaccine in newly diagnosed glioma. Their recognized antigens are unknown. Using immunoSEQ multiplex PCR, the repertoire was profiled, and TCRdb retains in-frame clones only, with some absent. The sample contains about 38,000 clones, about 80% of which appear only once. The sequencing here drew on PBMCs, taken from a glioma patient whose treatment included an IDH1 peptide vaccine. These receptors all come from a man aged 40-50 years with glioma. Each CDR3 is given with its conserved first and last residue.

CDR3 protein: CASSERGLAGLNTGELFF; J gene: TRBJ2-2; V gene: TRBV2
CDR3 protein: CASSLKDRGNEQFF; J gene: TRBJ2-1; V gene: TRBV5-5
CDR3 protein: CASSPGQGNTEAFF; J gene: TRBJ1-1; V gene: TRBV7-9
CDR3 protein: CASSQGLVGGNQPQHF; J gene: TRBJ1-5; V gene: TRBV4-2
CDR3 protein: CSVAGFNEKLFF; J gene: TRBJ1-4; V gene: TRBV29-1
CDR3 protein: CASSERTIQYF; J gene: TRBJ2-4; V gene: TRBV2
CDR3 protein: CSVTGTGADTQYF; J gene: TRBJ2-3; V gene: TRBV29-1
CDR3 protein: CASSLAYGGKGVEGYTF; J gene: TRBJ1-2; V gene: TRBV5-1
CDR3 protein: CASSKQNRGRVQETQYF; J gene: TRBJ2-5; V gene: TRBV27
CDR3 protein: CASSPGTGTYEQYF; J gene: TRBJ2-7; V gene: TRBV5-1
CDR3 protein: CASSYSRQDYGYTF; J gene: TRBJ1-2; V gene: TRBV6-6
CDR3 protein: CASSRIRDLAKNIQYF; J gene: TRBJ2-4; V gene: TRBV7-2
CDR3 protein: CASSYLNRGGYTF; J gene: TRBJ1-2; V gene: TRBV6-5
CDR3 protein: CASSRTGTSGVLSADTQYF; J gene: TRBJ2-3; V gene: TRBV14
CDR3 protein: CASSLADRGRGYTF; J gene: TRBJ1-2; V gene: TRBV7-9
CDR3 protein: CASSPTGGGFADTQYF; J gene: TRBJ2-3; V gene: TRBV7-9
CDR3 protein: CATSRDASGGPYEQYF; J gene: TRBJ2-7; V gene: TRBV15
CDR3 protein: CASRTPRNPEAFF; J gene: TRBJ1-1; V gene: TRBV23-1
CDR3 protein: CASSFRIQEPQHF; J gene: TRBJ1-5; V gene: TRBV5-6
CDR3 protein: CATSRVGGGTYGYTF; J gene: TRBJ1-2; V gene: TRBV15
CDR3 protein: CSVMLQTSRNTIYF; J gene: TRBJ1-3; V gene: TRBV29-1
CDR3 protein: CASSRKRGGETQYF; J gene: TRBJ2-5; V gene: TRBV5-4
CDR3 protein: CASVRTSGGTTDTQYF; J gene: TRBJ2-3; V gene: TRBV2
CDR3 protein: CAWSITGFWGNTIYF; J gene: TRBJ1-3; V gene: TRBV30
CDR3 protein: CATSRSSGPMNTEAFF; J gene: TRBJ1-1; V gene: TRBV15
CDR3 protein: CASSYYRKPTDEQFF; J gene: TRBJ2-1; V gene: TRBV7-9
CDR3 protein: CATRAGLSGELFF; J gene: TRBJ2-2; V gene: TRBV15
CDR3 protein: CAAHRDRASPLHF; J gene: TRBJ1-6; V gene: TRBV2
CDR3 protein: CASTLASGGLYNEQFF; J gene: TRBJ2-1; V gene: TRBV5-1